Here is one T cell receptor beta chain with its context. Its antigen is not known. Unique molecular identifiers were carried by the TCR beta cDNA libraries. Starting from around 0.96 to 9.9 million T cells, the study yielded approximately 500,000 cDNA molecules. From the PCR reads, TCRdb called clonotypes with MiXCR, one entry per CDR3 protein. Here the sample spans 750,000 to 950,000 distinct CDR3 sequences, under 70% being singletons. The record originates from a study of post-analysis software for immune sequencing data. On the study more broadly: Relapsing-remitting, secondary progressive and progressive-relapsing courses of multiple sclerosis were included.

Study-wide points: Strong co-clustering by F measure linked samples that shared a preparation batch. About 5 TRBV segments occurring more often in patients than controls included TRBV5-6, TRBV5-1 and TRBV20-1. For normalized Chao1 diversity, multiple sclerosis patients scored significantly lower than controls did.

Trimming shortened V by 4 bases and J by 0 bases, and 13 bases separated the two germline ends. The CDR3 sequence is 17 residues long. Germline V CDR1 and CDR2: SEHNR, FQNEAQ (reference sequence). The receptor's source is a girl aged 10 to 17 with multiple sclerosis. Sequenced material: blood. This sequence joins TRBV7-9 and TRBJ2-6; D gene ambiguous. CDR3 sequence reads: CASSSPGPPSGANVLTF. The CDR3 region has the DNA TGTGCCAGCAGCTCTCCTGGACCGCCCTCTGGGGCCAACGTCCTGACTTTC.